Presented here are 25 T cell receptor beta chains from one specimen sequenced in a study of Tregs in tolerant kidney transplant recipients. Profiling relied on immunoSEQ multiplex PCR, and the TCRdb table lists in-frame clones only, not all of them. The sample has about 120,000 clones, 92% seen once. The sequenced material came from CD4+ T cells from blood. The receptors come from a human donor in good health.

This chain joins TRBV5-6 and TRBJ2-7, with D possibly TRBD1 on 5 matching bases. Germline CDR1 is SGHDT and CDR2 is YYEEEE. The CDR3 runs to 12 residues. Trimming removed 0 bases at V and 6 bases at J, with 7 bases between. CDR3 protein: CASSLAGLEQYF. Here the CDR3 DNA reads TGTGCCAGCAGCTTGGCAGGGCTCGAGCAGTACTTC. Full variable domain (outside the CDR3, taken from reference TRBV5-6 and TRBJ2-7): DAGVTQSPTHLIKTRGQQVTLRCSPKSGHDTVSWYQQALGQGPQFIFQYYEEEERQRGNFPDRFSGHQFPNYSSELNVNALLLGDSALYLCASSLAGLEQYFGPGTRLTVT.

V gene TRBV7-9 combines with J gene TRBJ2-1, with 9 bases identical to TRBD2. The CDR3 length is 13 residues. In germline, CDR1 is SEHNR, CDR2 FQNEAQ (reference sequence). Unmatched junction bases numbered 7, after V lost 5 bases and J lost 11 bases. The CDR3 sequence is CASSALAGVQQFF. Here the CDR3 DNA reads TGTGCCAGCAGCGCCTTAGCGGGAGTTCAGCAGTTCTTC.

The chain links TRBV7-9 to TRBJ2-7, with D tentatively TRBD1 (6 bases). The V and J ends lost 5 bases and 0 bases respectively, with 14 bases between them. CDR3 length equals 15 residues. The germline V gene has CDR1 SEHNR and CDR2 FQNEAQ (reference sequence). Here the CDR3 reads CASSRRQDNSYEQYF. The CDR3 bases are TGTGCCAGCAGCCGCCGACAGGATAACTCCTACGAGCAGTACTTC.

The CDR3 here is CASSGVWGTEAFF. CDR3 DNA sequence: TGTGCCAGCAGTGGGGTTTGGGGGACTGAAGCTTTCTTT. The chain combines TRBV2 with TRBJ1-1; D is perhaps TRBD1 (5 bases). V lost 4 bases and J 5 bases, leaving 11 bases between the germline ends. Germline CDR1 reads SNHLY; CDR2 reads FYNNEI. The CDR3 extends over 13 amino acids.

This clone was detected once. The V gene is TRBV30, the J gene TRBJ1-5; D is perhaps TRBD1 (5 bases). The CDR3 runs 13 residues. Trimming shortened V by 0 bases and J by 7 bases, and 10 bases separated the two germline ends. CDR1 is GTSNPN, CDR2 SVGIG, per germline (reference sequence). CDR3 bases: TGTGCCTGGAGTGTGAGGGGTCGCCAGCCCCAGCATTTT. Its translation: CAWSVRGRQPQHF.

A few counts support this clone. This chain joins TRBV19 and TRBJ2-7; 10 bases are shared with TRBD1. Looked up from germline, CDR1 is LNHDA and CDR2 is SQIVND (reference sequence). With V trimmed by 8 bases and J by 0 bases, 4 bases remained unmatched. This CDR3 has 14 amino acids. In nucleotides, the CDR3 is TGTGCCAGTGGGGACAGGGGAAGCTCCTACGAGCAGTACTTC. Translated: CASGDRGSSYEQYF.

This clone has a single count. The CDR3 is CASSFGSFSYNEQFF. CDR3 in DNA: TGTGCCAGCAGCTTCGGCTCCTTCTCCTACAATGAGCAGTTCTTC. V usage is TRBV5-4 and J usage is TRBJ2-1; D remains ambiguous. Trimming stripped 2 bases from V and 0 bases from J, with 9 bases between. The CDR3 spans 15 residues. Looked up from germline, CDR1 is SGHNT and CDR2 is YYREEE (reference sequence). The full variable domain, its missing parts supplied by reference TRBV5-4 and TRBJ2-1, is ETGVTQSPTHLIKTRGQQVTLRCSSQSGHNTVSWYQQALGQGPQFIFQYYREEENGRGNFPPRFSGLQFPNYSSELNVNALELDDSALYLCASSFGSFSYNEQFFGPGTRLTVL.

V and J are TRBV4-2 and TRBJ1-4; 7 positions agree with TRBD1. Germline loops: CDR1 LGHNA, CDR2 YNFKEQ. The V segment lost 0 bases and the J segment 1 base; nucleotides outside the gene matches: 11. The CDR3 is 19 residues long. CDR3 sequence: CASSQDAGVRGLTNEKLFF. As DNA, the CDR3 is TGTGCCAGCAGCCAAGATGCGGGTGTCAGGGGGTTAACTAATGAAAAACTGTTTTTT.

The V and J genes are TRBV6-6 and TRBJ2-7; 10 bases map to TRBD1. CDR3 size: 15 residues. CDR1 is MNHNY, CDR2 SVGAGI, per germline (reference sequence). V dropped 4 bases and J dropped 3; count of bases not matched to a gene: 6. For the CDR3, the DNA is TGTGCCAGCAGTTTGGGACAGGGGCGGCGCTACGAGCAGTACTTC. Residues: CASSLGQGRRYEQYF.

The CDR3 DNA is TGTGCCAGAAGCTTGGCTCGGGACAGGGGATTAGAGAACTACGAGCAGTACTTC. Translation gives CARSLARDRGLENYEQYF. The chain links TRBV5-3 to TRBJ2-7, with 10 bases lining up with TRBD1. TRBV5-3 is an ORF, and what it does is uncertain. V shed 0 bases, J shed 3 bases, and the junction held 12 bases outside the gene matches. The CDR3 extends over 18 amino acids.

The J gene is TRBJ2-7, the V gene TRBV5-1; 7 bases agree with TRBD1. The CDR3 extends over 15 amino acids. V was clipped by 0 bases and J by 3 bases; unmatched bases: 6. Germline V lookup: CDR1 SGHRS, CDR2 YFSETQ. The CDR3 spells CASSLAQGIGYEQYF. The CDR3 nucleotides are TGCGCCAGCAGCTTGGCACAGGGGATCGGCTACGAGCAGTACTTC.

The chain has TRBV29-1 and TRBJ1-5; the D gene is possibly TRBD1 (5 bases). The V gene's germline CDR1 is SQVTM and CDR2 ANQGSEA. CDR3 length: 15 amino acids. Trimming removed 6 bases from V and 1 base from J, with 16 bases in between. CDR3 protein: CSVRAGVGSNQPQHF. CDR3 sequence (DNA): TGCAGCGTCAGGGCGGGGGTTGGGAGCAATCAGCCCCAGCATTTT.

The rearrangement uses TRBV10-3 and TRBJ2-1; possibly TRBD1 or TRBD2 for D (5 bases each). Per germline, CDR1 ENHRY and CDR2 SYGVKD. This CDR3 contains 12 residues. V lost 6 bases and J 10 bases, leaving 13 bases between the germline ends. DNA for the CDR3: TGTGCCATCAGCCCACTGGGGGAGGAGCAGTTCTTC. Translation: CAISPLGEEQFF.

The genes are TRBV6-1 and TRBJ1-6, with D perhaps matching TRBD1 (5 bases). The CDR3 is made up of 16 amino acids. The V and J ends lost 4 bases and 5 bases respectively, with 15 bases between them. CDR1 is MNHNS, CDR2 SASEGT, per germline. CDR3: CASSALQATDNSPLHF. Here the CDR3 DNA reads TGTGCCAGCAGTGCTCTGCAGGCGACAGATAATTCACCCCTCCACTTT.

The chain uses TRBV5-1 and TRBJ2-7, with 10 bases fitting TRBD1. The CDR3 extends over 14 amino acids. Unmatched junction bases numbered 4, after V lost 5 bases and J lost 2 bases. Germline V gene sequence: CDR1 SGHRS, CDR2 YFSETQ. CDR3 bases: TGCGCCAGCAGTAGGACAGGGGGGACCTACGAGCAGTACTTC. Its translation is CASSRTGGTYEQYF.

This chain connects TRBV5-4 to TRBJ1-2, with D possibly TRBD1 on 5 matching bases. Deletions cut 1 base from V and 9 bases from J, with 16 bases between. This CDR3 is 14 amino acids long. Per the germline V gene, CDR1 is SGHNT and CDR2 is YYREEE (reference sequence). As DNA, the CDR3 is TGTGCCAGCAGCTTGTCAGTACAGGAGCCCAGCTACACCTTC. Encoded protein: CASSLSVQEPSYTF.

Concerning this clone itself: Other nucleotide sequences in the sample specify the same CDR3. The rearrangement joins TRBV6-5 to TRBJ1-5, with D possibly TRBD1 on 5 matching bases. V was cut by 2 bases and J by 7 bases, with 12 bases left in between. The CDR3 is made up of 14 amino acids. CDR1 and CDR2 (germline): MNHEY, SVGAGI. This chain's CDR3 is CASSYRGGGQPQHF. The CDR3 nucleotides read TGTGCCAGCAGTTACAGGGGAGGCGGCCAGCCCCAGCATTTT.

This clone was detected only once. The chain uses TRBV29-1 and TRBJ2-7; D call uncertain. CDR3 length: 13 residues. Germline assignment: CDR1 SQVTM and CDR2 ANQGSEA. V lost 0 bases, J lost 6 bases, and 12 bases lay in between. DNA for the CDR3: TGCAGCGTTGAAGATAGAACAGACGCCGAGCAGTACTTC. This gives the protein CSVEDRTDAEQYF.

The chain is built from TRBV10-3 and TRBJ2-6; perhaps TRBD1 as D (5 bases). The V gene's germline CDR1 is ENHRY and CDR2 SYGVKD. The CDR3 consists of 16 residues. The V gene lost 3 bases and the J gene lost 0 bases, with 9 bases spanning the gap. The DNA of the CDR3 is TGTGCCATCAGTGACCCGGACAACTCTGGGGCCAACGTCCTGACTTTC. Translated, it gives CAISDPDNSGANVLTF.

The rearrangement links TRBV5-1 to TRBJ2-3; D perhaps matches TRBD2 (8 bases). Trimming took 0 bases from V and 1 from J, leaving 18 bases between them. Per germline, CDR1 SGHRS and CDR2 YFSETQ. The CDR3 spans 18 residues. CDR3 in amino acids: CASSLDPPGGGGTDTQYF. CDR3 in DNA: TGCGCCAGCAGCTTGGACCCCCCGGGAGGGGGCGGCACAGATACGCAGTATTTT.

This chain joins TRBV5-1 and TRBJ2-2; D unresolved. Deletions cut 4 bases from V and 1 base from J, with 14 bases between. The germline V gene has CDR1 SGHRS and CDR2 YFSETQ. There are 16 residues in the CDR3. The CDR3 coding sequence is TGCGCCAGCAGCCCCATGGCTGGGCGGAACACCGGGGAGCTGTTTTTT. Encoded protein: CASSPMAGRNTGELFF.

The chain uses TRBV2 and TRBJ2-4, with D perhaps matching TRBD1 (5 bases). The CDR3 loop spans 14 amino acids. From germline, CDR1 is SNHLY and CDR2 FYNNEI. Trimming removed 5 bases from V and 1 base from J, with 9 bases in between. CDR3 amino acids: CASSPYRAKNIQYF. CDR3 in DNA: TGTGCCAGCAGTCCGTACAGGGCCAAAAACATTCAGTACTTC. The full variable domain, in which reference TRBV2 and TRBJ2-4 provide the parts outside the CDR3, is EPEVTQTPSHQVTQMGQEVILRCVPISNHLYFYWYRQILGQKVEFLVSFYNNEISEKSEIFDDQFSVERPDGSNFTLKIRSTKLEDSAMYFCASSPYRAKNIQYFGAGTRLSVL.

The chain links TRBV29-1 to TRBJ2-1; D uncertain. In germline, CDR1 is SQVTM, CDR2 ANQGSEA. The ends were cut back, 4 bases at V and 7 bases at J, with 23 bases in the middle. The length of the CDR3 is 16 residues. The CDR3 is CSVGAFGSSGRNEQFF. CDR3 nucleotides: TGCAGCGTTGGGGCGTTTGGGTCTAGTGGTAGGAATGAGCAGTTCTTC.

This chain joins TRBV27 and TRBJ2-7, with D maybe TRBD1 (6 bases). CDR3 length: 15 residues. Trimming pared 5 bases from V and 2 bases from J, leaving 16 bases between. Looked up from germline, CDR1 is MNHEY and CDR2 is SMNVEV (reference sequence). The CDR3, as DNA: TGTGCCAGCAGTACTCGGATACAGGGAACCTACGAGCAGTACTTC. Translating gives CASSTRIQGTYEQYF.

This chain uses TRBV7-2 with TRBJ2-5; D is undetermined. Trimming took off 1 base at V and 3 bases at J, with 6 bases between the two ends. Looked up from germline, CDR1 is SGHTA and CDR2 is FQGNSA. The CDR3 totals 13 residues. CDR3 nucleotides: TGTGCCAGCAGCTTAGAAAGGGAAGAGACCCAGTACTTC. Its translation: CASSLEREETQYF.